The text below deals with one T cell receptor (beta chain). What antigen it recognizes has not been identified. Base qualities are not provided; no much larger clone lies one nucleotide away. The data were obtained in a study of blood T cell repertoires in COVID-19 (TCRdb year 2020). In the study overall: The collaborator samples originated in the United States, Italy and Spain and spanned the acute and convalescent phases of COVID-19. Subjects who had been exposed to COVID-19, were actively infected with it, or had recovered from it provided the deeply sampled blood TCRbeta repertoires that made up the dataset. The prospective study material was composed of cDNA or gDNA derived from T cells, B-cell-depleted T cells, or PBMCs. The repertoires were made available in a free public database intended to serve as a resource for research on the immune response to SARS-CoV-2. Samples were obtained from the ongoing ImmuneRACE study (first 160 participants) and from roughly 1,300 subjects provided by 6 global collaborators. The sample metadata nearly always contained a de-identified subject ID, COVID-19 status, age in years and sex. Where HLA class I and class II types were available, the types were taken from metadata supplied by the sample provider, not from assay-based typing.

Results and caveats for the whole study, not just this receptor: Clinical and demographic metadata were provided uncurated, with the amount varying by source and participant.

A second Seattle source provided samples from volunteer blood donors who had recovered from COVID-19. The collaborating institutions used their own protocols to collect whole blood in K2EDTA tubes. Collaborator samples were shipped for TCRbeta analysis as frozen whole blood, isolated PBMCs, or DNA extracted from either sample type. The germline V gene (reference sequence) sets CDR1 to SGHKS and CDR2 to YYEKEE. The germline V end is reduced by 3 bases and the J end by 4 bases; junction bases left unmatched: 8. The CDR3 spans 15 residues, from the cysteine through the phenylalanine. CDR3 DNA is the only sequence kept; it has 45 bases, read in frame from the first base. TCRbeta CDR3 regions were amplified from genomic DNA using the immunoSEQ Assay, a bias-controlled multiplex PCR. The study's processing was this. The number of nucleated cells in each sample was estimated from the amplification of reference gene primers within the assay. To quantify the absolute abundance of each unique TCRbeta CDR3 rearrangement, sequence reads were collapsed and filtered. For each sample, productive Simpson clonality was calculated as the square root of Simpson's diversity index over productive rearrangements. The clones in this table, taken by TCRdb from immuneACCESS, are in-frame only. Not every clone is retained; where verified, under half of the shortfall comes from an unresolved V gene, and the cause of the rest is unknown. V and J calls and clone size are as listed in that table; D and trimming were resolved from the DNA. This sample gives 200,000 to 250,000 clones in total; about 89% of them show up just once. 1.5% to 2% of the sample goes to the ten largest clones.

This TCR derives from a woman aged 60-70 years who had recovered from COVID-19. This chain joins TRBV5-5 to TRBJ1-2; TRBD1 aligns with 8 central bases. Sequencing was performed on peripheral blood. CDR3 protein: CASSWGDRSTYGYTF. The bases are TGTGCCAGCAGCTGGGGGGACAGGTCGACCTATGGCTACACCTTC. The full variable domain, completed from the reference TRBV5-5 and TRBJ1-2 proteins outside the CDR3, reads DAGVTQSPTHLIKTRGQQVTLRCSPISGHKSVSWYQQVLGQGPQFIFQYYEKEERGRGNFPDRFSARQFPNYSSELNVNALLLGDSALYLCASSWGDRSTYGYTFGSGTRLTVV.